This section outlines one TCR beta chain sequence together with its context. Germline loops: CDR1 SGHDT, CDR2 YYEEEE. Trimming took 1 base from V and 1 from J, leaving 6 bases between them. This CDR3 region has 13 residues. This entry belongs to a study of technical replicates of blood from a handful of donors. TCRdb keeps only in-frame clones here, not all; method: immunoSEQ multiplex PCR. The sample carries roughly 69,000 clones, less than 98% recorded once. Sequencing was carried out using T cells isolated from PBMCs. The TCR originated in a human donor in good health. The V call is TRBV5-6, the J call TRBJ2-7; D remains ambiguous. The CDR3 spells CASSLFSSYEQYF. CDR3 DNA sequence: TGTGCCAGCAGCTTGTTTAGTTCCTACGAGCAGTACTTC.